This TCR beta chain was captured in a study of cytomegalovirus exposure and HLA in healthy donors. General observations from the study: Highly shared sequence variants in one cluster were likely a sequencing artifact. CMV serostatus alone was available as immune exposure information. Some V segments, TRBV6-2 and TRBV6-3 among them, were indistinguishable and were therefore excluded.

Points on this clone: No antigen is known for it.

The CDR3 is made up of 16 amino acids. With 4 bases removed from V and 2 bases from J, the gap between germline ends came to 16 bases. Germline assignment: CDR1 SGHNT and CDR2 YYREEE (reference sequence). It was with 60 Vbeta and 13 Jbeta primers that the PCR ran. TCRdb's table, derived via immunoSEQ multiplex PCR, lists solely in-frame clones and lacks some. The table shows about 180,000 clones, with 82% occurring only once. The V gene is TRBV5-4, the J gene TRBJ2-1; D is possibly TRBD2 (6 bases). The sequenced sample was PBMCs. This clonotype was sampled from a man aged 35 to 55 in good health and CMV-seronegative. The CDR3 sequence is CASSLGTLVPYNEQFF. CDR3 bases: TGTGCCAGCAGCCTCGGGACTCTAGTGCCCTACAATGAGCAGTTCTTC.